These 31 T cell receptor beta chains share one sample of origin, sequenced in a study of cytomegalovirus exposure and HLA in healthy donors (dated by TCRdb to 2017 to 2019). Library generation was performed with the immunoSEQ multiplex PCR assay. For the multiplex PCR, a mixture combining 60 forward primers for TCR Vbeta segments and 13 reverse primers for TCR Jbeta segments was used. This is the immuneACCESS table as TCRdb keeps it, with only in-frame sequences that have V and J called. A part of the clones is gone; compared with another copy, unresolved V genes explain less than half, and the rest is unexplained. Across this sample there are approximately 170,000 clones, with roughly 79% seen only once. In total, the top ten clones hold 9.5% to 10% of the sample. The sequencing input was PBMCs. The receptor set was obtained from a young man in good health and CMV-seropositive.

This chain joins TRBV5-1 and TRBJ2-7, with D maybe TRBD2 (5 bases). The CDR3 consists of 14 residues. Germline CDR1 is SGHRS and CDR2 is YFSETQ. The V end lost 4 bases, the J end lost 2 bases, and 13 bases lay between the germline ends. In DNA, the CDR3 is TGCGCCAGCAGCCCCCTGAGGGATACCTACGAGCAGTACTTC. It specifies CASSPLRDTYEQYF.

This chain connects TRBV18 to TRBJ1-5; D not certain. Trimming removed 4 bases from V and 0 bases from J, with 25 bases in between. This CDR3 spans 20 amino acids. Germline lookup yields CDR1 KGHSH and CDR2 LQKENI. CDR3: CASSLKQTVPDFYSNQPQHF. CDR3 in DNA: TGTGCCAGCTCACTTAAACAAACGGTACCGGACTTCTATAGCAATCAGCCCCAGCATTTT. The full variable domain, completed using reference TRBV18 and TRBJ1-5, is NAGVMQNPRHLVRRRGQEARLRCSPMKGHSHVYWYRQLPEEGLKFMVYLQKENIIDESGMPKERFSAEFPKEGPSILRIQQVVRGDSAAYFCASSLKQTVPDFYSNQPQHFGDGTRLSIL.

The sample holds a few counts of this clone. The CDR3 is CASSGLFEAFF. DNA of the CDR3: TGTGCCAGCAGTGGGCTATTTGAAGCTTTCTTT. This chain joins TRBV7-2 and TRBJ1-1; D unresolved. CDR3 length equals 11 residues. Trimming pared 6 bases from V and 7 bases from J, leaving 9 bases between. CDR1 is SGHTA, CDR2 FQGNSA, per germline.

The chain links TRBV28 to TRBJ2-3; 8 nucleotides align to TRBD1. In germline, CDR1 is MDHEN, CDR2 SYDVKM. V shed 7 bases, J shed 2 bases, and the junction held 8 bases outside the gene matches. The CDR3 length is 15 residues. CDR3 amino acids: CASTQDRANTDTQYF. CDR3 bases: TGTGCCAGCACCCAGGACAGGGCCAACACAGATACGCAGTATTTT.

This clone showed up just a few times. For the CDR3, the DNA is TGTGCCAGCAGATTTAGCGGCGAGAACAATGAGCAGTTCTTC. Amino acid sequence: CASRFSGENNEQFF. The gene calls are TRBV28 and TRBJ2-1, with a tentative D call TRBD2 (6 bases). The CDR3 runs 14 residues. V shed 6 bases and J shed 5 bases, with 14 bases lying between them. Germline CDR1 reads MDHEN; CDR2 reads SYDVKM.

This clone has only a few counts. The chain carries TRBV5-5 and TRBJ1-1, with D possibly matching TRBD1 (5 bases). Trimming shortened V by 4 bases and J by 0 bases, and 16 bases separated the two germline ends. Germline V gene sequence: CDR1 SGHKS, CDR2 YYEKEE (reference sequence). The CDR3 consists of 16 residues. CDR3 in amino acids: CASSKARQTMNTEAFF. CDR3 nucleotides: TGTGCCAGCAGCAAAGCCCGACAGACCATGAACACTGAAGCTTTCTTT. The full variable domain, in which reference TRBV5-5 and TRBJ1-1 provide the parts outside the CDR3, is DAGVTQSPTHLIKTRGQQVTLRCSPISGHKSVSWYQQVLGQGPQFIFQYYEKEERGRGNFPDRFSARQFPNYSSELNVNALLLGDSALYLCASSKARQTMNTEAFFGQGTRLTVV.

This clone was found once. The gene calls are TRBV15 and TRBJ2-7, with D maybe TRBD1 (6 bases). The CDR3 has 15 amino acids. V lost 5 bases, J lost 3 bases, and 17 bases lay in between. Per germline, CDR1 LNHNV and CDR2 YYDKDF (reference sequence). The chain's CDR3 is CATSARDTANYEQYF. The CDR3, as DNA: TGTGCCACCAGCGCACGGGACACGGCAAACTACGAGCAGTACTTC.

V gene TRBV7-2 combines with J gene TRBJ2-1; D is uncertain. CDR3 length: 17 amino acids. Per germline, CDR1 SGHTA and CDR2 FQGNSA. The V gene lost 5 bases and the J gene lost 5 bases, with 22 bases spanning the gap. The CDR3 is CASSPTIFDVMDNEQFF. Here the CDR3 DNA reads TGTGCCAGCAGCCCCACAATATTTGATGTCATGGACAATGAGCAGTTCTTC.

This clone was seen a single time. V gene TRBV21-1 combines with J gene TRBJ1-1; the DNA was not compared with TRBD1, the D call given in the table. TRBV21-1 is reported as a pseudogene. The CDR3 consists of 16 residues. The CDR3 sequence is CASSSSHRGWGTEAFF. CDR3 in DNA: TGTGCCAGCAGCTCTTCTCACAGGGGTTGGGGCACTGAAGCTTTCTTT.

This chain connects TRBV7-9 to TRBJ1-2, with 7 bases fitting TRBD1. The CDR3 is 16 residues long. The J segment lost 4 bases and the V segment lost 5 bases, leaving 13 bases of the junction unmatched. Germline V gives CDR1 SEHNR, CDR2 FQNEAQ (reference sequence). CDR3 in DNA: TGTGCCAGCAGCATCAACCGACAGGGACTTCGCTATGGCTACACCTTC. It codes for CASSINRQGLRYGYTF.

This chain links TRBV13 with TRBJ2-5, with no clear D. This CDR3 is built from 14 residues. The germline V and J ends were trimmed by 0 bases and 1 base, with 6 bases remaining between them. Germline V gene lookup returns CDR1 PRHDT and CDR2 FYEKMQ (reference sequence). CDR3 loop: CASSLGRSQETQYF. CDR3 nucleotides: TGTGCCAGCAGCTTAGGGCGCTCCCAAGAGACCCAGTACTTC.

This clone was counted only a few times. The V and J genes are TRBV6-5 and TRBJ1-5; 8 bases are a match to TRBD1. Per the germline V gene, CDR1 is MNHEY and CDR2 is SVGAGI. V was pared by 6 bases and J by 4 bases, with 8 bases of the junction left unmatched. CDR3 length: 15 residues. The CDR3 sequence is CASRLAGGENQPQHF. The DNA of the CDR3 is TGTGCCAGCAGGCTAGCAGGGGGCGAGAATCAGCCCCAGCATTTT.

J is TRBJ2-7 and V is TRBV5-6, with 8 bases that match TRBD1. CDR3 size: 14 residues. Losses at the gene ends were 4 bases for V and 4 bases for J; bases not matched to a gene: 7. The germline CDR1 and CDR2 sequences are SGHDT and YYEEEE. This CDR3 is CASSKPGQEYEQYF. The CDR3 region has the DNA TGTGCCAGCAGCAAACCGGGACAGGAGTACGAGCAGTACTTC.

The chain links TRBV7-9 to TRBJ1-1, with 8 bases that match TRBD1. CDR1 and CDR2 from the germline V gene are SEHNR and FQNEAQ (reference sequence). Germline trimming cut 1 base from V and 7 bases from J; bases unmatched to any gene: 5. This CDR3 has 14 amino acids. The CDR3 DNA is TGTGCCAGCAGCTTAGTACGGGACAGGTATGAAGCTTTCTTT. The encoded protein is CASSLVRDRYEAFF.

The chain couples TRBV6-5 to TRBJ2-7; possible D gene TRBD1, 5 bases. Trimming removed 6 bases at V and 2 bases at J, with 8 bases between. CDR1 and CDR2 from the germline V gene are MNHEY and SVGAGI. The CDR3 runs to 12 residues. CDR3 region: CASRRQTYEQYF. The DNA for the CDR3 is TGTGCCAGCAGAAGACAGACCTACGAGCAGTACTTC.

This clone was counted a few times. The chain uses TRBV4-2 and TRBJ2-3; 10 bases line up with TRBD1. This CDR3 spans 15 amino acids. The trim removed 3 bases at V and 2 bases at J, leaving 2 bases unmatched. Germline V gene lookup returns CDR1 LGHNA and CDR2 YNFKEQ. CDR3: CASSQGTGVTDTQYF. CDR3 bases: TGTGCCAGCAGCCAGGGGACAGGGGTCACAGATACGCAGTATTTT.

Written as DNA, the CDR3 is TGTGCCAGCGACCTATACTCCGGCGGTGAGCAGTTCTTC. It is translated as CASDLYSGGEQFF. This chain links TRBV6-1 with TRBJ2-1; D not resolved. There are 13 residues in the CDR3. Germline V CDR1 and CDR2: MNHNS, SASEGT. Trimming stripped 8 bases from V and 9 bases from J, with 17 bases between.

The rearrangement joins TRBV5-5 to TRBJ1-3; weak D call: TRBD1 (5 bases). Per germline, CDR1 SGHKS and CDR2 YYEKEE (reference sequence). This CDR3 has 14 residues. Trimming shortened V by 2 bases and J by 3 bases, and 9 bases separated the two germline ends. This CDR3 is CASSFRTGGNTIYF. CDR3 sequence (DNA): TGTGCCAGCAGCTTTCGCACAGGTGGAAACACCATATATTTT.

The chain joins TRBV27 to TRBJ2-1; 12 bases align to TRBD2. The CDR3 consists of 14 residues. Germline CDR1 reads MNHEY; CDR2 reads SMNVEV (reference sequence). The trim removed 1 base at V and 9 bases at J, leaving 1 base unmatched. The CDR3 here is CASSLWTSGTEQFF. The CDR3 DNA reads TGTGCCAGCAGTTTATGGACTAGCGGGACTGAGCAGTTCTTC.

This clone was counted a single time. The genes are TRBV10-3 and TRBJ1-5; 7 bases agree with TRBD1. V gave up 4 bases and J gave up 5 bases; unmatched junction bases: 8. This CDR3 has 15 residues. Germline V gives CDR1 ENHRY, CDR2 SYGVKD. CDR3 region: CAISATGEGHQPQHF. Written as DNA, the CDR3 is TGTGCCATCAGTGCTACAGGGGAAGGGCATCAGCCCCAGCATTTT.

The chain carries TRBV9 and TRBJ2-7; D perhaps matches TRBD1 (6 bases). V was shortened by 0 bases and J by 0 bases, with 10 bases between the two germline ends. CDR3 length: 15 amino acids. Germline loops: CDR1 SGDLS, CDR2 YYNGEE. The CDR3 sequence: CASSVGGPDSYEQYF. The CDR3 DNA reads TGTGCCAGCAGCGTAGGGGGGCCCGACTCCTACGAGCAGTACTTC.

The rearrangement joins TRBV5-6 to TRBJ2-1; D might be TRBD1 (6 bases). CDR3 length equals 13 residues. Trimming stripped 4 bases from V and 9 bases from J, with 14 bases between. Per the germline V gene, CDR1 is SGHDT and CDR2 is YYEEEE. CDR3 in DNA: TGTGCCAGCAGCATGGGTACAGGGTCTGAGCAGTTCTTC. As protein: CASSMGTGSEQFF. The complete variable domain, with remaining parts taken from reference TRBV5-6 and TRBJ2-1, reads DAGVTQSPTHLIKTRGQQVTLRCSPKSGHDTVSWYQQALGQGPQFIFQYYEEEERQRGNFPDRFSGHQFPNYSSELNVNALLLGDSALYLCASSMGTGSEQFFGPGTRLTVL.

J is TRBJ1-1 and V is TRBV29-1; 7 nucleotides line up with TRBD1. The ends lost 2 bases at V and 4 bases at J; junction bases unmatched: 10. CDR3 length equals 15 residues. CDR1 is SQVTM, CDR2 ANQGSEA, per germline. The CDR3 region is CSVEPENRGGTEAFF. Here the CDR3 DNA reads TGCAGCGTTGAACCGGAAAACAGGGGAGGCACTGAAGCTTTCTTT.

The rearrangement uses TRBV29-1 and TRBJ1-1, with D unresolved. Germline V gene sequence: CDR1 SQVTM, CDR2 ANQGSEA. The CDR3 spans 13 residues. CDR3 DNA: TGCAGTGCACGTAACGGGAGGGACACTGAAGCTTTCTTT. It yields the protein CSARNGRDTEAFF. The complete variable domain, with remaining parts taken from reference TRBV29-1 and TRBJ1-1, reads SAVISQKPSRDICQRGTSLTIQCQVDSQVTMMFWYRQQPGQSLTLIATANQGSEATYESGFVIDKFPISRPNLTFSTLTVSNMSPEDSSIYLCSARNGRDTEAFFGQGTRLTVV.

The chain couples TRBV7-6 to TRBJ2-2; tentative D call: TRBD1 (6 bases). Germline CDR1 SGHVS, CDR2 FNYEAQ. The V and J ends lost 3 bases and 6 bases respectively, with 8 bases between them. This CDR3 contains 13 residues. CDR3 sequence (DNA): TGTGCCAGCAGCTTGGACAGCCCCGGGGAGCTGTTTTTT. This gives the protein CASSLDSPGELFF.

The table lists this clone with a few counts. For the CDR3, the DNA is TGCAGCGTTGGGGGGGACGTGACCGGGGAGCTGTTTTTT. It translates to CSVGGDVTGELFF. This sequence joins TRBV29-1 and TRBJ2-2, with D possibly being TRBD2 (6 bases). Germline V CDR1 and CDR2: SQVTM, ANQGSEA. This CDR3 is built from 13 residues. Trimming left V 4 bases short and J 5 bases short, with 11 bases between.

The chain carries TRBV5-5 and TRBJ2-2, with 9 bases fitting TRBD1. Per the germline V gene, CDR1 is SGHKS and CDR2 is YYEKEE (reference sequence). There are 15 residues in the CDR3. V trimming: 2 bases; J trimming: 6 bases; junction bases outside the gene matches: 5. CDR3 in amino acids: CASSLGQGIPGELFF. The DNA for the CDR3 is TGTGCCAGCAGCTTAGGACAGGGGATCCCCGGGGAGCTGTTTTTT.

This clone was seen only once. This chain uses TRBV9 with TRBJ2-7; a possible D gene is TRBD2 (6 bases). CDR1 is SGDLS and CDR2 is YYNGEE in the germline V gene. Trimming stripped 3 bases from V and 3 bases from J, with 25 bases between. The CDR3 has 18 amino acids. The CDR3 region is CASSDGSGVSGGYYEQYF. The CDR3 bases are TGTGCCAGCAGCGACGGTTCGGGGGTTTCCGGGGGTTACTACGAGCAGTACTTC. Complete variable domain (other parts from reference TRBV9 and TRBJ2-7): DSGVTQTPKHLITATGQRVTLRCSPRSGDLSVYWYQQSLDQGLQFLIQYYNGEERAKGNILERFSAQQFPDLHSELNLSSLELGDSALYFCASSDGSGVSGGYYEQYFGPGTRLTVT.

The chain combines TRBV15 with TRBJ2-2; TRBD2 might be the D (6 bases). The CDR3 consists of 12 residues. Between the trimmed V and J ends, which lost 5 bases and 9 bases, there was a span of 10 bases. Germline CDR1 reads LNHNV; CDR2 reads YYDKDF (reference sequence). The CDR3 DNA sequence: TGTGCCACCAGCGGAGGGCCGTGGGAGCTGTTTTTT. It is translated as CATSGGPWELFF.

The chain employs TRBV19 and TRBJ1-5, with a weak D call TRBD1 (6 bases). Trimming stripped 4 bases from V and 6 bases from J, with 16 bases between. The CDR3 spans 15 residues. CDR1 LNHDA and CDR2 SQIVND come from the germline V gene (reference sequence). CDR3 region: CASSKETGIRQPQHF. The DNA for the CDR3 is TGTGCCAGTAGTAAGGAAACAGGGATCCGTCAGCCCCAGCATTTT.

The chain links TRBV29-1 to TRBJ2-7; 9 bases fit TRBD1. The V segment lost 1 base and the J segment 5 bases; nucleotides outside the gene matches: 6. The germline CDR1 and CDR2 sequences are SQVTM and ANQGSEA. The CDR3 loop spans 14 amino acids. The DNA of the CDR3 is TGCAGCGTTGAAGGGCGGGGACAGGGCGACGAGCAGTACTTC. Protein sequence: CSVEGRGQGDEQYF.